Each of the 16 T cell receptor beta chains below was sequenced from the same sample in a study of blood T cell repertoires in COVID-19. Profiling relied on immunoSEQ multiplex PCR, and the TCRdb table lists in-frame clones only, not all of them. The sample lists a few hundred thousand clones, over 75% seen once, with 1% in the top ten. Specimen: peripheral blood. The receptors here all came from a man aged 45-65 years with active or convalescent COVID-19.

This sequence joins TRBV11-2 and TRBJ2-7; tentative D call: TRBD2 (5 bases). Looked up from germline, CDR1 is SGHAT and CDR2 is FQNNGV. CDR3 length: 14 amino acids. V was shortened by 1 base and J by 6 bases, with 13 bases between the two germline ends. The CDR3 loop reads CASSLVEGIGEQYF. CDR3 nucleotide sequence: TGTGCCAGCAGCTTAGTCGAGGGAATCGGCGAGCAGTACTTC.

This chain uses TRBV18 with TRBJ2-2; no reliable D call. Between the trimmed V and J ends, which lost 3 bases and 2 bases, there was a span of 7 bases. Looked up from germline, CDR1 is KGHSH and CDR2 is LQKENI. The CDR3 spans 14 residues. CDR3 DNA sequence: TGTGCCAGCTCACCGGGCAGAAACACCGGGGAGCTGTTTTTT. It translates to CASSPGRNTGELFF.

The rearrangement joins TRBV2 to TRBJ1-2; D gene unclear. V shed 2 bases and J shed 2 bases, with 9 bases lying between them. The CDR3 has 14 amino acids. Germline V gene sequence: CDR1 SNHLY, CDR2 FYNNEI. The DNA for the CDR3 is TGTGCCAGCAGTGAACCCCCGGGAAACTATGGCTACACCTTC. This encodes CASSEPPGNYGYTF.

This clone came up once. This chain joins TRBV7-8 and TRBJ1-1, with 7 bases lining up with TRBD1. Trimming removed 7 bases from V and 2 bases from J; junction bases left unmatched: 10. The V gene's germline CDR1 is SGHVS and CDR2 FQNEAQ. There are 15 residues in the CDR3. The CDR3 DNA reads TGTGCCAGCAACCCCAGGACAGGAGAAAACACTGAAGCTTTCTTT. This translates into CASNPRTGENTEAFF.

The V and J genes are TRBV5-1 and TRBJ2-1; 7 bases align to TRBD2. Losses at the gene ends were 0 bases for V and 8 bases for J; bases not matched to a gene: 11. Germline CDR1 and CDR2: SGHRS and YFSETQ. The CDR3 sequence is 16 residues long. The chain's CDR3 is CASSLAAGLGVDEQFF. The CDR3 nucleotides are TGCGCCAGCAGCTTGGCAGCGGGACTGGGTGTGGATGAGCAGTTCTTC.

This clone was found once. This chain's CDR3 is CAWSTSWVLEQYF. The DNA of the CDR3 is TGTGCCTGGAGTACTAGCTGGGTGCTCGAGCAGTACTTC. The genes are TRBV30 and TRBJ2-7; D may be TRBD2 (6 bases). The V gene lost 2 bases and the J gene lost 6 bases, with 14 bases spanning the gap. Per the germline V gene, CDR1 is GTSNPN and CDR2 is SVGIG (reference sequence). The CDR3 runs 13 residues.

V gene TRBV7-2 combines with J gene TRBJ2-2; tentative D call: TRBD1 (6 bases). Deletions cut 6 bases from V and 7 bases from J, with 21 bases between. The CDR3 contains 16 residues. CDR1 is SGHTA and CDR2 is FQGNSA in the germline V gene. CDR3 amino acids: CASSYTYAGANGELFF. Written as DNA, the CDR3 is TGTGCCAGCAGTTATACTTATGCAGGGGCTAACGGGGAGCTGTTTTTT.

The V and J genes are TRBV27 and TRBJ1-5; D may be TRBD1 (5 bases). V was cut by 5 bases and J by 2 bases, with 16 bases left in between. The CDR3 length is 16 residues. Germline CDR1 MNHEY, CDR2 SMNVEV (reference sequence). The CDR3 is CASSMGGGGGNQPQHF. In nucleotides, the CDR3 is TGTGCCAGCAGTATGGGGGGTGGGGGAGGCAATCAGCCCCAGCATTTT.

In this sample, this clone turned up a few times. Within the sample, other DNA sequences also encode this same CDR3. The J gene is TRBJ2-7, the V gene TRBV5-1, with TRBD2 identical over 7 bases. The CDR3 contains 15 residues. The germline CDR1 and CDR2 sequences are SGHRS and YFSETQ. V shed 0 bases, J shed 1 base, and the junction held 4 bases outside the gene matches. In DNA, the CDR3 is TGCGCCAGCAGCTTGGCGGGGGGTACGTCCTACGAGCAGTACTTC. This gives the protein CASSLAGGTSYEQYF.

V gene TRBV11-3 combines with J gene TRBJ2-4, with 8 bases fitting TRBD2. This CDR3 has 16 amino acids. Germline V lookup: CDR1 SGHNT, CDR2 YENEEA. V trimming: 10 bases; J trimming: 4 bases; junction bases outside the gene matches: 15. CDR3 sequence: CATYKRGGPGKNIQYF. CDR3 sequence (DNA): TGTGCCACCTATAAACGGGGGGGGCCGGGAAAAAACATTCAGTACTTC.

The J gene is TRBJ1-1, the V gene TRBV7-2, with D uncertain. Trimming shortened V by 2 bases and J by 3 bases, and 7 bases separated the two germline ends. This CDR3 has 13 residues. Germline values: CDR1 SGHTA, CDR2 FQGNSA. The CDR3 DNA reads as TGTGCCAGCAGCTTAAGACAAGACACTGAAGCTTTCTTT. Amino acids: CASSLRQDTEAFF.

This chain uses TRBV20-1 with TRBJ2-3; a weak D match, TRBD2 (6 bases). Deletions cut 5 bases from V and 2 bases from J, with 14 bases between. The CDR3 runs to 14 residues. In germline, CDR1 is DFQATT, CDR2 SNEGSKA (reference sequence). The CDR3 coding sequence is TGCAGTGCTCGTGGGACTGCCAACACAGATACGCAGTATTTT. Translated, it gives CSARGTANTDTQYF.

The chain has TRBV5-1 and TRBJ1-4; 11 nucleotides agree with TRBD1. J lost 8 bases, V lost 0 bases, and 6 bases had no gene match. The CDR3 is made up of 16 amino acids. CDR1 is SGHRS and CDR2 is YFSETQ in the germline V gene. CDR3 amino acids: CASSLDGGTGGEKLFF. The DNA of the CDR3 is TGCGCCAGCAGCTTGGACGGCGGGACAGGGGGGGAAAAACTGTTTTTT.

The chain carries TRBV19 and TRBJ2-1; 11 nucleotides agree with TRBD2. The CDR3 covers 15 residues. After removal of 5 bases from V and 7 bases from J, the junction contained 7 bases not matched to a gene. Per the germline V gene, CDR1 is LNHDA and CDR2 is SQIVND (reference sequence). Written as DNA, the CDR3 is TGTGCCAGTAGTCAGACTAGCGGGATTCTAAATGAGCAGTTCTTC. This sequence encodes CASSQTSGILNEQFF. Full variable domain (rest looked up from reference TRBV19 and TRBJ2-1): DGGITQSPKYLFRKEGQNVTLSCEQNLNHDAMYWYRQDPGQGLRLIYYSQIVNDFQKGDIAEGYSVSREKKESFPLTVTSAQKNPTAFYLCASSQTSGILNEQFFGPGTRLTVL.

This sequence joins TRBV5-1 and TRBJ2-1; TRBD2 aligns across 7 bases. The CDR3 sequence is 15 residues long. Germline CDR1 reads SGHRS; CDR2 reads YFSETQ. Unmatched junction bases numbered 6, after V lost 0 bases and J lost 6 bases. CDR3 region: CASSLEGEGPNEQFF. For the CDR3, the DNA is TGCGCCAGCAGCTTGGAAGGGGAGGGTCCCAATGAGCAGTTCTTC.

This chain joins TRBV4-2 and TRBJ1-2; 10 nucleotides agree with TRBD1. V was clipped by 2 bases and J by 2 bases; unmatched bases: 2. The CDR3 contains 15 residues. Looked up from germline, CDR1 is LGHNA and CDR2 is YNFKEQ. The CDR3 reads CASSQPGQGNYGYTF. The CDR3 coding sequence is TGTGCCAGCAGCCAACCGGGACAGGGGAACTATGGCTACACCTTC.